This TCR beta chain appears in the sequencing data of a study of T cell changes during pregnancy in multiple sclerosis. TCRdb's copy holds only in-frame clones and misses some; the assay was immunoSEQ multiplex PCR. The data contain roughly 80,000 clones, around 92% of them seen just once; the ten biggest clones take up 2.6%. Source: peripheral blood, taken before pregnancy. The receptor's source is a female donor with multiple sclerosis, enrolled in a pregnancy study.

In nucleotides, the CDR3 is TGTGCCAGTAGTATGGCAGGGGTGAACACTGAAGCTTTCTTT. Protein: CASSMAGVNTEAFF. This chain uses TRBV19 with TRBJ1-1; D possibly corresponds to TRBD1 (6 bases). The CDR3 runs to 14 residues. Trimming stripped 3 bases from V and 0 bases from J, with 8 bases between. Germline CDR1 reads LNHDA; CDR2 reads SQIVND (reference sequence).